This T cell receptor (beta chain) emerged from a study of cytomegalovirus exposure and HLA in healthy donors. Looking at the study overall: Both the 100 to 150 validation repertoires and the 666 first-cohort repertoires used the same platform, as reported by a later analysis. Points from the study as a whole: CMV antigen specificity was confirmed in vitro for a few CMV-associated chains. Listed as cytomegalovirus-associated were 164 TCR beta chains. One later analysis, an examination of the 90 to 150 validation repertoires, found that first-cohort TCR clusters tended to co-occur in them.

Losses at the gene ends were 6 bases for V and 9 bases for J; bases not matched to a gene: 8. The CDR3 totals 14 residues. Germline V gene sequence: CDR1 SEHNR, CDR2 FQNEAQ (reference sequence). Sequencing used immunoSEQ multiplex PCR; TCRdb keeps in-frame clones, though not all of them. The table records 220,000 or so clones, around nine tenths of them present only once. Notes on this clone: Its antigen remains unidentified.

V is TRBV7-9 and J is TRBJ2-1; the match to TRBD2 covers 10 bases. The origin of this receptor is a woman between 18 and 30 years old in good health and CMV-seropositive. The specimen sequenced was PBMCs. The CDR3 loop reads CASRGQREGPEQFF. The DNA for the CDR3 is TGTGCCAGCAGAGGCCAGCGGGAGGGTCCTGAGCAGTTCTTC.